Below, 26 T cell receptor beta chains from the same sample are listed, as sequenced in a study of neurological immune-mediated disorders (dated by TCRdb to the late 2010s). Libraries were prepared through 5' RACE. For sequencing, an Illumina HiSeq 2500 was employed. TCRdb reworked the public reads: Q25 trimming with fastp, MiXCR clone assembly, productive beta chains retained. Rows are unified per CDR3 protein, each entry keeping the most common DNA and genes. This sample comprises around 62,000 distinct CDR3 sequences, approximately 4.2% of them detected only once. The ten largest clones take up roughly 2.8% of the sample. Sequences were obtained from PBMCs. These receptors all come from a man aged 50-59 years with multiple sclerosis.

Points on this clonotype: A much larger clone sits a single nucleotide away, making a read error possible. Here the CDR3 DNA reads TGTGCCAGCAGCGTGACAACCTCGGATGAGCAGTTCTTC. Translation gives CASSVTTSDEQFF. The genes are TRBV9 and TRBJ2-1; D remains ambiguous. V was trimmed by 2 bases and J by 8 bases, leaving 11 bases between them. CDR1 is SGDLS, CDR2 YYNGEE, per germline. This CDR3 is 13 amino acids long.

This clonotype showed up just a few times. The chain has TRBV9 and TRBJ2-3, with 9 bases that match TRBD2. Germline assignment: CDR1 SGDLS and CDR2 YYNGEE. The V and J ends lost 0 bases and 0 bases, in that order; junction bases with no gene match: 2. The CDR3 spans 16 residues. CDR3 in amino acids: CASSVVAGESTDTQYF. The CDR3 coding sequence is TGTGCCAGCAGCGTAGTAGCGGGGGAGAGCACAGATACGCAGTATTTT.

This clonotype was found a few times. The gene calls are TRBV5-1 and TRBJ1-6; D gene uncertain. The germline gives CDR1 SGHRS, CDR2 YFSETQ. This CDR3 spans 14 amino acids. V lost 0 bases and J 11 bases, leaving 12 bases between the germline ends. The CDR3 protein is CASSLVPGDTPLHF. The CDR3 nucleotides are TGCGCCAGCAGCTTGGTCCCAGGCGATACACCCCTCCACTTT. Full variable domain (rest looked up from reference TRBV5-1 and TRBJ1-6): KAGVTQTPRYLIKTRGQQVTLSCSPISGHRSVSWYQQTPGQGLQFLFEYFSETQRNKGNFPGRFSGRQFSNSRSEMNVSTLELGDSALYLCASSLVPGDTPLHFGNGTRLTVT.

This clonotype was observed at least ten times. The V call is TRBV28, the J call TRBJ1-1, with 7 bases lining up with TRBD1. V shed 5 bases, J shed 4 bases, and the junction held 7 bases outside the gene matches. The CDR3 spans 14 residues. From germline, CDR1 is MDHEN and CDR2 SYDVKM. CDR3 protein: CASSVDRVSTEAFF. The CDR3 DNA reads TGTGCCAGCAGTGTCGACAGGGTGAGCACTGAAGCTTTCTTT.

This clonotype was observed at least ten times. The CDR3 sequence: CAWSLGGGQPQHF. The CDR3 DNA follows: TGTGCCTGGAGTTTAGGGGGTGGGCAGCCCCAGCATTTT. The rearrangement uses TRBV30 and TRBJ1-5, with D possibly being TRBD1 (6 bases). The V gene lost 2 bases and the J gene lost 7 bases, with 12 bases spanning the gap. Germline lookup yields CDR1 GTSNPN and CDR2 SVGIG (reference sequence). This CDR3 is 13 amino acids long.

This clonotype was seen repeatedly, ten times or more. The chain has TRBV27 and TRBJ2-5, with D uncertain. The germline V gene has CDR1 MNHEY and CDR2 SMNVEV (reference sequence). The CDR3 contains 10 residues. The germline V and J ends were trimmed by 7 bases and 9 bases, with 9 bases remaining between them. The CDR3 nucleotides read TGTGCCAGCAACTCGTACCCCCAGTACTTC. Encoded protein: CASNSYPQYF.

This clonotype was detected only a few times. This chain connects TRBV7-8 to TRBJ1-1; D possibly corresponds to TRBD1 (6 bases). The V gene's germline CDR1 is SGHVS and CDR2 FQNEAQ. This CDR3 is built from 17 residues. V was cut by 1 base and J by 0 bases, with 15 bases left in between. The CDR3 loop is CASSLVLTGRMNTEAFF. In DNA, the CDR3 is TGTGCCAGCAGCTTAGTCTTGACAGGCCGTATGAACACTGAAGCTTTCTTT.

In this sample, this clonotype turned up a few times. One base away lies a much larger clone, so this may be a sequencing read error. In DNA, the CDR3 is TGCGCCAGCAGTGCATTAACGACAGGGCCTGAAGCTTTCTTT. Its translation is CASSALTTGPEAFF. V and J are TRBV5-1 and TRBJ1-1; TRBD1 matches at 7 bases. The CDR3 runs to 14 residues. The J segment lost 6 bases and the V segment lost 5 bases, leaving 10 bases of the junction unmatched. In germline, CDR1 is SGHRS, CDR2 YFSETQ.

This clonotype showed up just a few times. The junction does not match germline at one end; this may be a read error. CDR3 nucleotide sequence: TGCAGTGCCCAGCTGGGGGGAAGCTCCTATAATTCACCCCTACACTTT. Amino acid sequence: CSAQLGGSSYNSPLHF. The V call is TRBV20-1, the J call TRBJ1-6, with D perhaps matching TRBD1 (5 bases). Germline V CDR1 and CDR2: DFQATT, SNEGSKA (reference sequence). The CDR3 sequence is 16 residues long.

The table lists this clonotype with a few counts. The chain employs TRBV19 and TRBJ2-1; 8 bases map to TRBD2. Germline CDR1 is LNHDA and CDR2 is SQIVND (reference sequence). This CDR3 has 15 residues. With 0 bases clipped from V and 7 bases from J, the junction kept 5 bases outside the gene matches. The CDR3 region has the DNA TGTGCCAGTAGTATAGACGGGGGGGCCCCAAATGAGCAGTTCTTC. This gives the protein CASSIDGGAPNEQFF.

Many counts were recorded for this clonotype. The chain carries TRBV4-1 and TRBJ1-1, with D hard to call. V was trimmed by 4 bases and J by 2 bases, leaving 8 bases between them. Germline CDR1 MGHRA, CDR2 YSYEKL. The CDR3 is made up of 13 amino acids. CDR3 loop: CASSLRSNTEAFF. The CDR3 DNA reads TGCGCCAGCAGCCTCCGGTCTAACACTGAAGCTTTCTTT.

The sample holds many counts of this clonotype. J is TRBJ2-5 and V is TRBV20-1, with D perhaps being TRBD1 or TRBD2 (5 bases each). This CDR3 has 17 amino acids. Germline CDR1 reads DFQATT; CDR2 reads SNEGSKA (reference sequence). V lost 3 bases and J lost 4, with 24 bases in between. The CDR3 here is CSASVFPLDIGGETQYF. The CDR3 nucleotides read TGCAGTGCTAGCGTTTTTCCCTTGGACATTGGGGGAGAGACCCAGTACTTC.

This clonotype appeared many times. V is TRBV12-5 and J is TRBJ2-1, with D tentatively TRBD1 (5 bases). Trimming left V 5 bases short and J 0 bases short, with 11 bases between. The CDR3 totals 15 residues. Germline CDR1 LGHNT, CDR2 FRNRAP. The CDR3 nucleotides read TGTGCTAGTGGTCTACAGGTTAGCTCCTACAATGAGCAGTTCTTC. Its translation is CASGLQVSSYNEQFF.

In its sample, this clonotype was seen many times. The chain uses TRBV20-1 and TRBJ2-7, with 7 nucleotides matching TRBD2. The CDR3 is 14 residues long. The germline V gene encodes CDR1 DFQATT and CDR2 SNEGSKA (reference sequence). V lost 3 bases to trimming and J lost 6 bases; unmatched junction nucleotides: 11. The CDR3 DNA follows: TGCAGTGCTAGTCGGACTAGGGGAGGCAGCGAGCAGTACTTC. This translates into CSASRTRGGSEQYF.

This clonotype was observed many times. The rearrangement uses TRBV7-8 and TRBJ2-2; perhaps TRBD1 as D (6 bases). V was cut by 6 bases and J by 3 bases, with 17 bases left in between. The CDR3 is 16 residues long. Germline CDR1 reads SGHVS; CDR2 reads FQNEAQ. CDR3 sequence (DNA): TGTGCCAGCAGAGGGACGGGCAGGGGATACACCGGGGAGCTGTTTTTT. Translating gives CASRGTGRGYTGELFF.

This clonotype was detected many times. This chain joins TRBV12-3 or TRBV12-4 and TRBJ2-6; the match to TRBD1 covers 10 bases. V lost 5 bases and J lost 2; bases outside the gene matches: 12. This CDR3 region has 19 residues. The CDR3 bases are TGTGCCAGCAGTCCCAAGACAGGGGGCGTAATTGCTGGGGCCAACGTCCTGACTTTC. Its translation is CASSPKTGGVIAGANVLTF.

The sample holds many counts of this clonotype. CDR3 residues: CASSYREGAQDTQYF. In DNA form, the CDR3 reads TGTGCCAGCAGTTACCGGGAAGGGGCCCAAGATACGCAGTATTTT. The chain has TRBV6-9 and TRBJ2-3; either TRBD1 or TRBD2 may supply D (5 bases each). There are 15 residues in the CDR3. Germline assignment: CDR1 MNHGY and CDR2 SVAAGI. Deletions cut 3 bases from V and 5 bases from J, with 15 bases between.

About this clonotype itself: Given a much more abundant clone one base away, this may be a read error. The chain has TRBV7-9 and TRBJ2-5, with D possibly TRBD1 on 5 matching bases. There are 11 residues in the CDR3. V dropped 3 bases and J dropped 7 bases, with 6 bases sitting between them. Germline V gene sequence: CDR1 SEHNR, CDR2 FQNEAQ (reference sequence). CDR3 protein: CASSFTGTQYF. In nucleotides, the CDR3 is TGTGCCAGCAGCTTCACAGGGACCCAGTACTTC.

This clonotype was observed many times. V usage is TRBV5-1 and J usage is TRBJ2-2; 7 bases fit TRBD1. Germline CDR1 reads SGHRS; CDR2 reads YFSETQ. This CDR3 has 15 amino acids. J was trimmed by 2 bases and V by 4 bases; bases with no gene match: 5. The CDR3 nucleotides read TGCGCCAGCAGCCGGGACAGCCATAACACCGGGGAGCTGTTTTTT. This encodes CASSRDSHNTGELFF. The variable domain in full, with the rest retrieved from reference TRBV5-1 and TRBJ2-2, is KAGVTQTPRYLIKTRGQQVTLSCSPISGHRSVSWYQQTPGQGLQFLFEYFSETQRNKGNFPGRFSGRQFSNSRSEMNVSTLELGDSALYLCASSRDSHNTGELFFGEGSRLTVL.

This clonotype has a count of ten or more. This chain links TRBV7-2 with TRBJ1-5; 7 bases map to TRBD1. Germline CDR1 and CDR2: SGHTA and FQGNSA. Unmatched junction bases numbered 7, after V lost 1 base and J lost 7 bases. The CDR3 is made up of 15 amino acids. CDR3 amino acids: CASSLGWGRGQPQHF. The CDR3 DNA reads as TGTGCCAGCAGCTTAGGTTGGGGCAGGGGGCAGCCCCAGCATTTT.

The sample holds many counts of this clonotype. The chain has TRBV12-3 or TRBV12-4 and TRBJ1-5; 7 nucleotides agree with TRBD1. The CDR3 has 13 amino acids. The V segment lost 5 bases and the J segment 6 bases; nucleotides outside the gene matches: 4. The CDR3 reads CASSMDRPQPQHF. CDR3 nucleotides: TGTGCCAGCAGTATGGACAGGCCTCAGCCCCAGCATTTT.

This clonotype was observed many times. The genes are TRBV12-3 or TRBV12-4 and TRBJ1-4, with a weak D call TRBD1 (6 bases). The length of the CDR3 is 15 residues. V lost 8 bases and J lost 5, with 18 bases in between. The CDR3 sequence: CASHLEGHENEKLFF. CDR3 DNA sequence: TGTGCCAGCCATTTGGAGGGACACGAAAATGAAAAACTGTTTTTT.

The chain combines TRBV20-1 with TRBJ2-4; 8 bases align to TRBD2. The CDR3 contains 13 residues. Germline CDR1 is DFQATT and CDR2 is SNEGSKA (reference sequence). V shed 3 bases and J 10 bases; nucleotides not matched to a gene: 8. The CDR3 sequence is CSASGLATKIQYF. The DNA for the CDR3 is TGCAGTGCTAGCGGACTAGCTACAAAAATTCAGTACTTC.

This clonotype was seen repeatedly, ten times or more. V usage is TRBV5-1 and J usage is TRBJ2-5; 8 nucleotides agree with TRBD2. With 4 bases clipped from V and 2 bases from J, the junction kept 7 bases outside the gene matches. The CDR3 has 15 residues. CDR1 is SGHRS, CDR2 YFSETQ, per germline. In DNA, the CDR3 is TGCGCCAGCAGCATCCAGCGGGGGAGTCAAGAGACCCAGTACTTC. This gives the protein CASSIQRGSQETQYF.

This clonotype was seen at least ten times. The gene calls are TRBV12-3 or TRBV12-4 and TRBJ2-1; D is perhaps TRBD1 (5 bases). Trimming pared 3 bases from V and 6 bases from J, leaving 12 bases between. This CDR3 has 14 residues. CDR3 DNA sequence: TGTGCCAGCAGTTTTGACATTAGGGGCAATGAGCAGTTCTTC. It encodes CASSFDIRGNEQFF.

This clonotype appeared a few times. The chain combines TRBV2 with TRBJ2-1; TRBD2 matches 11 bases. V gave up 6 bases and J gave up 10 bases; unmatched junction bases: 11. The CDR3 has 15 amino acids. Germline V gives CDR1 SNHLY, CDR2 FYNNEI. The CDR3 here is CASRKTSGSAMEQFF. The CDR3 nucleotides read TGTGCCAGCAGAAAAACTAGCGGGAGCGCGATGGAGCAGTTCTTC.